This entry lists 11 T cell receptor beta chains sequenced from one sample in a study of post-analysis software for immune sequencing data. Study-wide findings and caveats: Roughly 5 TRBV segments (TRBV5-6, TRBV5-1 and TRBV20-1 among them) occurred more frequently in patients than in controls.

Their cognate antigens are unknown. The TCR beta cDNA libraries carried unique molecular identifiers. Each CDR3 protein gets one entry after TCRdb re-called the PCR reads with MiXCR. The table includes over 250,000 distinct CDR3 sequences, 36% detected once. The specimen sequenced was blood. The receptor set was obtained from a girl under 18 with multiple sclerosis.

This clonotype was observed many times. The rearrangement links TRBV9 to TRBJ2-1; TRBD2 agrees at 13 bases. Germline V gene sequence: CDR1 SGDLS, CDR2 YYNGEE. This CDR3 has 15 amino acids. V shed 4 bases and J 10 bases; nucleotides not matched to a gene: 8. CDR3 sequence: CASSKLAGGPWEQFF. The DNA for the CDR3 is TGTGCCAGCAGCAAACTAGCGGGGGGGCCCTGGGAGCAGTTCTTC.

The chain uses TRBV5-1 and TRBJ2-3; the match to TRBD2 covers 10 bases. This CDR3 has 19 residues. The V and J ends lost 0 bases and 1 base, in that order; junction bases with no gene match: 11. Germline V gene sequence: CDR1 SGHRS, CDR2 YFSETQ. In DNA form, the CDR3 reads TGCGCCAGCAGCTTGGAACCTTCCGGGACTAGCGATGGCACAGATACGCAGTATTTT. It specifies CASSLEPSGTSDGTDTQYF.

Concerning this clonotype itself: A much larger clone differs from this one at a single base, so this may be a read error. CDR3 coding DNA: TGTGCCGGCAGTGACAACTCTGGGGCCAACGTCCTGACTTTC. Protein product: CAGSDNSGANVLTF. The chain carries TRBV6-1 and TRBJ2-6, with D unclear. Germline loops: CDR1 MNHNS, CDR2 SASEGT. This CDR3 has 14 residues.

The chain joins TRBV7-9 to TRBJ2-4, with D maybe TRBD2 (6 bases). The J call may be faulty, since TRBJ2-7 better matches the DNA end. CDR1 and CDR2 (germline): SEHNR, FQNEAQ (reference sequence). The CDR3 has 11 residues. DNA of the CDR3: TGTGCCTGGAGTGGAGGGCACGAGCAGTACTTC. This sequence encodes CAWSGGHEQYF.

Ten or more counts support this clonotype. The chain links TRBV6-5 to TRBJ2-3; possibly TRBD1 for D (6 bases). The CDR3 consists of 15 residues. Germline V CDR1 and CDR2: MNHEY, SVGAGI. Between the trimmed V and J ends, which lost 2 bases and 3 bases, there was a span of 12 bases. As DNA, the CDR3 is TGTGCCAGCAGTTACATGGGACAAGGGACAGATACGCAGTATTTT. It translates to CASSYMGQGTDTQYF.

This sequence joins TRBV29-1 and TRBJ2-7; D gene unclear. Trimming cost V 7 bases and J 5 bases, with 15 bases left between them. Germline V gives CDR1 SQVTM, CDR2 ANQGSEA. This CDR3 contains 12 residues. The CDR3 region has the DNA TGCAGCGGGGTCTCTCCCCACCACGAGCAGTACTTC. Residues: CSGVSPHHEQYF.

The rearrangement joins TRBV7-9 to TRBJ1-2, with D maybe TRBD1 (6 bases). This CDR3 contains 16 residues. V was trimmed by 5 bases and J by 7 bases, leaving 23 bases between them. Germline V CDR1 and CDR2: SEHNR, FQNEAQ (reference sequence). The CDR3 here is CASSPIQGPGLRGYTF. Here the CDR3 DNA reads TGTGCCAGCAGCCCCATACAGGGACCGGGTTTGCGTGGCTACACCTTC.

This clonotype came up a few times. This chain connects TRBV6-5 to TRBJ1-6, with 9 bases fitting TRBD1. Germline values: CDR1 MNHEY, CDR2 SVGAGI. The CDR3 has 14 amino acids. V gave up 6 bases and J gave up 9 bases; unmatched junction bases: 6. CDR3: CASRRDRVLSPLHF. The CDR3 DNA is TGTGCCAGCAGAAGGGACAGGGTCCTTTCACCCCTCCACTTT.

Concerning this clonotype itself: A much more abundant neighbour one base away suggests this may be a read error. The CDR3, as DNA: TGTGCCACCAGCCTGGGTACGGGCACCGAGCAGTACTTC. As protein: CATSLGTGTEQYF. The chain couples TRBV15 to TRBJ2-7; D unclear. This CDR3 contains 13 residues. V was clipped by 5 bases and J by 6 bases, with 14 bases between them. From germline, CDR1 is LNHNV and CDR2 YYDKDF (reference sequence). Full variable domain (remainder filled in from reference TRBV15 and TRBJ2-7): DAMVIQNPRYQVTQFGKPVTLSCSQTLNHNVMYWYQQKSSQAPKLLFHYYDKDFNNEADTPDNFQSRRPNTSFCFLDIRSPGLGDTAMYLCATSLGTGTEQYFGPGTRLTVT.

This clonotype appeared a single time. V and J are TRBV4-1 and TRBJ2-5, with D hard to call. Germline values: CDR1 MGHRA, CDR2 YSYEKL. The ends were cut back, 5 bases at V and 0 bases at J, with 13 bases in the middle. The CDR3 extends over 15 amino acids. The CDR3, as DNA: TGCGCCAGCAGCTTCCCGGACCGCCACCAAGAGACCCAGTACTTC. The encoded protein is CASSFPDRHQETQYF.

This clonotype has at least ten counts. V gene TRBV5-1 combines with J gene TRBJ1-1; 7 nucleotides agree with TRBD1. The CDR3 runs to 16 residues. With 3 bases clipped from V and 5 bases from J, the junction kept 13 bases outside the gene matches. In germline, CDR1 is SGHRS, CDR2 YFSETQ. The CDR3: CASSSVLTGEGTEAFF. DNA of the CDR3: TGCGCCAGCAGCTCCGTACTCACAGGGGAGGGAACTGAAGCTTTCTTT.